The entry below describes one T cell receptor (beta chain). The sample comes from a study of technical replicates of blood from a handful of donors. Method: immunoSEQ multiplex PCR; TCRdb's copy keeps in-frame clones and lacks some. The sample lists approximately 82,000 clones, 94% occurring once. Germline V lookup: CDR1 MGHRA, CDR2 YSYEKL. Between the trimmed V and J ends, which lost 4 bases and 0 bases, there was a span of 18 bases. The CDR3 consists of 17 residues. This TCR was sampled from a human donor in good health. Sequences were obtained from T cells isolated from PBMCs. This chain links TRBV4-1 with TRBJ1-1; D is undetermined. CDR3 coding DNA: TGCGCCAGCAGCCGTCGGGAGGCGGAGGTATTGAACACTGAAGCTTTCTTT. As protein: CASSRREAEVLNTEAFF.